The clone carrying this T cell receptor (beta chain) was seen ten or more times. What it binds is not known. Amplification of TCR beta CDR3 regions used RNA as the template. TCR CDR3 underwent first-round RT-PCR with the HTBI primer set. TCRdb re-derived calls from the multiplex PCR reads in MiXCR, one entry per CDR3 protein. The table records 300,000 to 400,000 distinct CDR3 sequences, 15% to 20% of them present only once. This sample was included in a study of T cells in Graves' hyperthyroidism and ophthalmopathy. Overall study results and limits: The model's output predicted ophthalmopathy at a median of around 7 months prior to onset. Among clonotypes expanded in thyroid above 0.001, most were also found in blood.

Based on clinical symptoms, serum thyroxine and TRAb, thyroid ultrasound and orbital computed tomography, diagnoses were reached. The CDR3 spans 15 residues. CDR1 and CDR2 (germline): DFQATT, SNEGSKA (reference sequence). J gave up 2 bases and V 0 bases, and 6 bases lay outside the gene matches. The TCR sequence derives from a woman between 50 and 59 years old with Graves' hyperthyroidism. The sequenced sample was blood. The chain employs TRBV20-1 and TRBJ1-1, with 7 bases matching TRBD1. The CDR3 DNA sequence: TGCAGTGCTAGAGAGAGGGGGCAACGAAACACTGAAGCTTTCTTT. This codes for CSARERGQRNTEAFF.